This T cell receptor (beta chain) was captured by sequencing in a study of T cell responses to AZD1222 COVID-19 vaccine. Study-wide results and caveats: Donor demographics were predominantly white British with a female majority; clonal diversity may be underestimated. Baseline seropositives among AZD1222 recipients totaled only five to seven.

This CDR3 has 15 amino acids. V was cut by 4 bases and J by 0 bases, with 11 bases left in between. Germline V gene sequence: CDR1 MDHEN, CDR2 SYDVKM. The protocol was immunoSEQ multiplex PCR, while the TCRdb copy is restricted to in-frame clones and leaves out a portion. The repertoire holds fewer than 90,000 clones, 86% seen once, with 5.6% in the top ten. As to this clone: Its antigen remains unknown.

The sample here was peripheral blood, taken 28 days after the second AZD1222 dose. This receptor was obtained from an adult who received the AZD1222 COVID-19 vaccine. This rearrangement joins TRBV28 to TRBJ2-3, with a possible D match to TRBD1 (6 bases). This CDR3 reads CASSSTGSSTDTQYF. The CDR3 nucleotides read TGTGCCAGCAGTTCGACAGGCTCTAGCACAGATACGCAGTATTTT.